One and the same sample provided the 2 T cell receptor beta chains below, sequenced in a study of blood T cell repertoires in COVID-19. TCRdb's table, derived via immunoSEQ multiplex PCR, lists solely in-frame clones and lacks some. The sample holds over 130,000 clones, about 80% seen once. Sequenced: PBMCs or T cells enriched from blood (not recorded which). The source of these receptors is a woman aged 50 to 65 who had recovered from COVID-19.

The chain links TRBV6-5 to TRBJ1-5; D call uncertain. Germline V gene sequence: CDR1 MNHEY, CDR2 SVGAGI. Trimming pared 6 bases from V and 4 bases from J, leaving 7 bases between. CDR3 length: 12 amino acids. This CDR3 is CASSNANQPQHF. The CDR3 DNA reads TGTGCCAGCAGCAACGCGAATCAGCCCCAGCATTTT.

This clone was seen once. This rearrangement joins TRBV7-2 to TRBJ1-3; the D gene is possibly TRBD1 (5 bases). CDR3 size: 14 residues. In germline, CDR1 is SGHTA, CDR2 FQGNSA. The germline V and J ends were trimmed by 1 base and 9 bases, with 13 bases remaining between them. The DNA for the CDR3 is TGTGCCAGCAGCTTAGACAGGACGGTGGGCACCATATATTTT. Residues: CASSLDRTVGTIYF.